This is a list of T cell receptor beta chains from one sample in a study of blood T cell repertoires in COVID-19. Sequencing was performed with immunoSEQ multiplex PCR; in TCRdb, only in-frame clones are kept and a portion is missing. The sample yields 250,000 to 350,000 clones, around 87% seen once. The specimen was peripheral blood. The receptors were gathered from a woman between 50 and 59 years old who had recovered from COVID-19. The CDR3 runs from the conserved cysteine through the conserved F or W. Each record gives: V gene, clone size, CDR3 length, J gene, D gene, CDR3 DNA, CDR3 protein. D genes are given only for firm matches. Part of the rows lack a size; the others show once, few, many or a class for expanded clones.

v_gene: TRBV4-3
abundance: -
len: 14
j_gene: TRBJ2-4
d_gene: -
CDR3nt: TGCGCCAGCAGCCGAGACAGATCTCAAAACATTCAGTACTTC
CDR3aa: CASSRDRSQNIQYF

v_gene: TRBV7-9
abundance: -
len: 15
j_gene: TRBJ2-1
d_gene: TRBD2
CDR3nt: TGTGCCAGCAGCTTAGTACTAGCGGGGGGCAATGAGCAGTTCTTC
CDR3aa: CASSLVLAGGNEQFF

v_gene: TRBV28
abundance: -
len: 14
j_gene: TRBJ2-5
d_gene: -
CDR3nt: TGTGCCAGCAGTTACCCGGTACTCCAAGAGACCCAGTACTTC
CDR3aa: CASSYPVLQETQYF

v_gene: TRBV7-2
abundance: -
len: 14
j_gene: TRBJ1-6
d_gene: -
CDR3nt: TGTGCCAGCAGCCCGGGACAACAGAGAGCACCCCTCCACTTT
CDR3aa: CASSPGQQRAPLHF

v_gene: TRBV5-1
abundance: -
len: 15
j_gene: TRBJ2-2
d_gene: -
CDR3nt: TGCGCCAGCAGCTTGGAAGCGATCAACACCGGGGAGCTGTTTTTT
CDR3aa: CASSLEAINTGELFF

v_gene: TRBV4-2
abundance: -
len: 13
j_gene: TRBJ2-7
d_gene: -
CDR3nt: TGTGCCAGCAGCCCGACTAACATTTACGAGCAGTACTTC
CDR3aa: CASSPTNIYEQYF

v_gene: TRBV7-2
abundance: -
len: 17
j_gene: TRBJ2-1
d_gene: -
CDR3nt: TGTGCCAGCAGTCCAACCTCGGGGGGCGTTGTAAACAATGAGCAGTTCTTC
CDR3aa: CASSPTSGGVVNNEQFF

v_gene: TRBV7-9
abundance: -
len: 15
j_gene: TRBJ2-3
d_gene: -
CDR3nt: TGTGCCAGCAGCCCCTGGGCAGGCAGCACAGATACGCAGTATTTT
CDR3aa: CASSPWAGSTDTQYF

v_gene: TRBV29-1
abundance: -
len: 11
j_gene: TRBJ2-2
d_gene: -
CDR3nt: TGCAGCGTTGCGGGTCACGGGGAGCTGTTTTTT
CDR3aa: CSVAGHGELFF

v_gene: TRBV27
abundance: -
len: 16
j_gene: TRBJ2-7
d_gene: TRBD2
CDR3nt: TGTGCCAGCAGTTTATCGCGGGGGGCGAGCTCCTACGAGCAGTACTTC
CDR3aa: CASSLSRGASSYEQYF

v_gene: TRBV7-9
abundance: -
len: 15
j_gene: TRBJ2-7
d_gene: -
CDR3nt: TGTGCCAGCAGCTTTTTGTCAGGGGATTCCTACGAGCAGTACTTC
CDR3aa: CASSFLSGDSYEQYF

v_gene: TRBV9
abundance: once
len: 14
j_gene: TRBJ2-7
d_gene: TRBD1
CDR3nt: TGTGCCAGCAGTCCGACAGGGCGGTCCTACGAGCAGTACTTC
CDR3aa: CASSPTGRSYEQYF

v_gene: TRBV5-1
abundance: -
len: 16
j_gene: TRBJ1-3
d_gene: TRBD1
CDR3nt: TGCGCCAGCAGCTTGGAGGGACAGGGCGTTGGAAACACCATATATTTT
CDR3aa: CASSLEGQGVGNTIYF

v_gene: TRBV29-1
abundance: -
len: 14
j_gene: TRBJ1-1
d_gene: -
CDR3nt: TGCAGCGCTCCTCTCCCCGCTGCCCCCAGGGAAGCTTTCTTT
CDR3aa: CSAPLPAAPREAFF

v_gene: TRBV15
abundance: -
len: 15
j_gene: TRBJ2-7
d_gene: -
CDR3nt: TGTGCCACCAGCAGAGAGCCAGGGGGGACCTACGAGCAGTACTTC
CDR3aa: CATSREPGGTYEQYF

v_gene: TRBV28
abundance: -
len: 15
j_gene: TRBJ2-7
d_gene: TRBD2
CDR3nt: TGTGCCAGCAGGGCACTAGCGGGAGTTTCCCTCGAGCAGTACTTC
CDR3aa: CASRALAGVSLEQYF

v_gene: TRBV5-1
abundance: -
len: 14
j_gene: TRBJ2-7
d_gene: TRBD1
CDR3nt: TGCGCCAGCAGCTGGGAGAACAGGGGTGGGGAGCAGTACTTC
CDR3aa: CASSWENRGGEQYF

v_gene: TRBV30
abundance: -
len: 14
j_gene: TRBJ2-3
d_gene: TRBD1
CDR3nt: TGTGCCTTGATTCGACAGGGGTCTACAGATACGCAGTATTTT
CDR3aa: CALIRQGSTDTQYF

v_gene: TRBV7-9
abundance: -
len: 15
j_gene: TRBJ2-3
d_gene: -
CDR3nt: TGTGCCAGCAGGATGGGCCAGGAAAGAACAGATACGCAGTATTTT
CDR3aa: CASRMGQERTDTQYF

v_gene: TRBV24-1
abundance: once
len: 15
j_gene: TRBJ2-3
d_gene: TRBD2
CDR3nt: TGTGCCATCACACGATTTCCCGGGGGGACAGATACGCAGTATTTT
CDR3aa: CAITRFPGGTDTQYF

v_gene: TRBV7-2
abundance: -
len: 13
j_gene: TRBJ2-2
d_gene: -
CDR3nt: TGTGCCAGCAGCCGAACAAACACCGGGGAGCTGTTTTTT
CDR3aa: CASSRTNTGELFF

v_gene: TRBV9
abundance: -
len: 14
j_gene: TRBJ2-3
d_gene: -
CDR3nt: TGTGCCAGCAGCGTAGCTACAGGACGGGATACGCAGTATTTT
CDR3aa: CASSVATGRDTQYF

v_gene: TRBV19
abundance: -
len: 15
j_gene: TRBJ1-6
d_gene: TRBD1
CDR3nt: TGTGCCAGTAGTCCGGGACAGGGGGTCAATTCACCCCTCCACTTT
CDR3aa: CASSPGQGVNSPLHF

v_gene: TRBV2
abundance: -
len: 14
j_gene: TRBJ1-1
d_gene: TRBD1
CDR3nt: TGTGCCAGCAGTCGGGGACAGCAGAACACTGAAGCTTTCTTT
CDR3aa: CASSRGQQNTEAFF

v_gene: TRBV9
abundance: -
len: 20
j_gene: TRBJ2-2
d_gene: TRBD2
CDR3nt: TGTGCCAGCAGCGCACTCCCGACTAGCGGGGGGGCACTGGCCACCGGGGAGCTGTTTTTT
CDR3aa: CASSALPTSGGALATGELFF

v_gene: TRBV4-3
abundance: -
len: 14
j_gene: TRBJ1-6
d_gene: -
CDR3nt: TGCGCCAGCAGCCAGACAGGACTTTATTCACCCCTCCACTTT
CDR3aa: CASSQTGLYSPLHF

v_gene: TRBV7-2
abundance: -
len: 16
j_gene: TRBJ2-3
d_gene: -
CDR3nt: TGTGCCAGCAGCTTAGGAGGCCGGCAGGGTGGGGATACGCAGTATTTT
CDR3aa: CASSLGGRQGGDTQYF

v_gene: TRBV19
abundance: -
len: 15
j_gene: TRBJ1-6
d_gene: TRBD1
CDR3nt: TGTGCCAGTACCCAGGGACAGGGTATAAATTCACCCCTCCACTTT
CDR3aa: CASTQGQGINSPLHF

v_gene: TRBV10-3
abundance: once
len: 12
j_gene: TRBJ2-3
d_gene: -
CDR3nt: TGTGCCATCACAGGGGACACAGATACGCAGTATTTT
CDR3aa: CAITGDTDTQYF

v_gene: TRBV7-2
abundance: -
len: 14
j_gene: TRBJ2-5
d_gene: TRBD1
CDR3nt: TGTGCCAGCAGCCGCGACAGGGTACAAGAGACCCAGTACTTC
CDR3aa: CASSRDRVQETQYF

v_gene: TRBV7-8
abundance: -
len: 15
j_gene: TRBJ2-7
d_gene: TRBD1
CDR3nt: TGTGCCAGCAGCTTAAGGGACAGGGGGATTCGCGAGCAGTACTTC
CDR3aa: CASSLRDRGIREQYF

v_gene: TRBV28
abundance: -
len: 12
j_gene: TRBJ2-5
d_gene: -
CDR3nt: TGTGCCAGCAGCCAGGGTAGAGAGACCCAGTACTTC
CDR3aa: CASSQGRETQYF

v_gene: TRBV7-2
abundance: -
len: 13
j_gene: TRBJ2-2
d_gene: TRBD1
CDR3nt: TGTGCCAGCGCGCCGGGACAGACAGGGGAGCTGTTTTTT
CDR3aa: CASAPGQTGELFF

v_gene: TRBV6-1
abundance: -
len: 15
j_gene: TRBJ1-5
d_gene: -
CDR3nt: TGTGCCAGCAGTGAATTAAATGGTGGGGAGCAGCCCCAGCATTTT
CDR3aa: CASSELNGGEQPQHF

v_gene: TRBV6-5
abundance: -
len: 15
j_gene: TRBJ2-1
d_gene: TRBD2
CDR3nt: TGTGCCAGCAGCCTAGCGGGGCCCTACTACAATGAGCAGTTCTTC
CDR3aa: CASSLAGPYYNEQFF

v_gene: TRBV6-6
abundance: -
len: 18
j_gene: TRBJ2-7
d_gene: TRBD1
CDR3nt: TGTGCCAGCAGTCGACTCCGGGACAGATGGAGTCTACTTTACGAGCAGTACTTC
CDR3aa: CASSRLRDRWSLLYEQYF

v_gene: TRBV5-1
abundance: -
len: 14
j_gene: TRBJ2-7
d_gene: TRBD1
CDR3nt: TGCGCCAGCAGCTGGACAGGGCTCTCCTACGAGCAGTACTTC
CDR3aa: CASSWTGLSYEQYF

v_gene: TRBV18
abundance: -
len: 14
j_gene: TRBJ2-1
d_gene: -
CDR3nt: TGTGCCAGCTCACCGGGGCCCTTCTACAATGAGCAGTTCTTC
CDR3aa: CASSPGPFYNEQFF

v_gene: TRBV20-1
abundance: -
len: 14
j_gene: TRBJ1-1
d_gene: -
CDR3nt: TGCAGTGCTAGTAGGGGCCGGGTGAACACTGAAGCTTTCTTT
CDR3aa: CSASRGRVNTEAFF

v_gene: TRBV11-3
abundance: -
len: 14
j_gene: TRBJ2-3
d_gene: -
CDR3nt: TGTGCCAGCAGCTTAGGCAGTCTCACAGATACGCAGTATTTT
CDR3aa: CASSLGSLTDTQYF

v_gene: TRBV5-4
abundance: -
len: 15
j_gene: TRBJ2-5
d_gene: -
CDR3nt: TGTGCCAGCAGCCCTTTGGGGGACTCTCAAGAGACCCAGTACTTC
CDR3aa: CASSPLGDSQETQYF

v_gene: TRBV14
abundance: -
len: 16
j_gene: TRBJ1-3
d_gene: -
CDR3nt: TGTGCCAGCAGCCAAGATTATTCACACACTGGAAACACCATATATTTT
CDR3aa: CASSQDYSHTGNTIYF

v_gene: TRBV11-3
abundance: -
len: 14
j_gene: TRBJ2-7
d_gene: -
CDR3nt: TGTGCCAGCAGCTTAGGGCGGGGTTCCTACGAGCAGTACTTC
CDR3aa: CASSLGRGSYEQYF

v_gene: TRBV25-1
abundance: -
len: 16
j_gene: TRBJ2-2
d_gene: -
CDR3nt: TGTGCCAGCAGTGAATATTTCCAGGGTAACACCGGGGAGCTGTTTTTT
CDR3aa: CASSEYFQGNTGELFF

v_gene: TRBV10-3
abundance: -
len: 14
j_gene: TRBJ2-7
d_gene: TRBD1
CDR3nt: TGTGCCATCAGTGTGGGGACAGGGTACTCCGAGCAGTACTTC
CDR3aa: CAISVGTGYSEQYF

v_gene: TRBV15
abundance: -
len: 15
j_gene: TRBJ2-3
d_gene: TRBD1
CDR3nt: TGTGCCACCAGCACCGGGACAGGGGGCCGCGATACGCAGTATTTT
CDR3aa: CATSTGTGGRDTQYF

v_gene: TRBV11-2
abundance: -
len: 12
j_gene: TRBJ2-7
d_gene: -
CDR3nt: TGTGCCAGCAGCTTAGCTGGGAGCGAGCAGTACTTC
CDR3aa: CASSLAGSEQYF

v_gene: TRBV11-2
abundance: -
len: 15
j_gene: TRBJ1-1
d_gene: -
CDR3nt: TGTGCCAGCAGCTTAGTCGGATCGGAGGACACTGAAGCTTTCTTT
CDR3aa: CASSLVGSEDTEAFF

v_gene: TRBV5-1
abundance: -
len: 14
j_gene: TRBJ1-2
d_gene: -
CDR3nt: TGCGCCAGCAGCTTGACAGAAACTAACTATGGCTACACCTTC
CDR3aa: CASSLTETNYGYTF

v_gene: TRBV2
abundance: -
len: 16
j_gene: TRBJ2-1
d_gene: TRBD2
CDR3nt: TGTGCCAGCACTAGGGGTCTAGCGGGAGATCACAATGAGCAGTTCTTC
CDR3aa: CASTRGLAGDHNEQFF

v_gene: TRBV30
abundance: -
len: 13
j_gene: TRBJ1-1
d_gene: TRBD1
CDR3nt: TGTGCCTGGAGTGGCTCGACAGGGAGGGAAGCTTTCTTT
CDR3aa: CAWSGSTGREAFF

v_gene: TRBV6-5
abundance: -
len: 15
j_gene: TRBJ2-7
d_gene: TRBD2
CDR3nt: TGTGCCAGCCTCTCCCCTCGTGGCGGGAGTTACGAGCAGTACTTC
CDR3aa: CASLSPRGGSYEQYF

v_gene: TRBV19
abundance: -
len: 15
j_gene: TRBJ1-5
d_gene: -
CDR3nt: TGTGCCAGTCGAACCGGGACAACTAGCAATCAGCCCCAGCATTTT
CDR3aa: CASRTGTTSNQPQHF

v_gene: TRBV7-2
abundance: -
len: 15
j_gene: TRBJ2-5
d_gene: -
CDR3nt: TGTGCCAGCAGCTCCGAGGCGGGACAGCAAGAGACCCAGTACTTC
CDR3aa: CASSSEAGQQETQYF